Presented here are 22 T cell receptor beta chains from one specimen sequenced in a study of control samples from healthy donors and cancer patients. TCRdb's table, derived via immunoSEQ multiplex PCR, lists solely in-frame clones and lacks some. The sample lists 55,000 to 70,000 clones; nearly 90% were seen once. The sequencing input was PBMCs. The origin of the receptors is a man aged 60-69 years with colorectal cancer.

This chain joins TRBV6-1 and TRBJ1-2, with TRBD1 matching over 9 bases. The CDR3 is made up of 17 amino acids. V gave up 1 base and J gave up 0 bases; unmatched junction bases: 6. Germline V lookup: CDR1 MNHNS, CDR2 SASEGT. This CDR3 is CASSEVRTGEANYGYTF. The CDR3, as DNA: TGTGCCAGCAGTGAAGTAAGGACAGGGGAAGCTAACTATGGCTACACCTTC.

Comments on this clone: Other DNA sequences in this sample translate to the same CDR3. This chain connects TRBV5-1 to TRBJ1-1; D is ambiguous. The V end was cut by 0 bases, the J end by 0 bases, with 3 bases between. CDR3 size: 13 residues. Germline V gene lookup returns CDR1 SGHRS and CDR2 YFSETQ. CDR3 DNA sequence: TGCGCCAGCAGCTTGGTAGTGAACACTGAAGCTTTCTTT. Translation gives CASSLVVNTEAFF.

This chain joins TRBV18 and TRBJ2-5; D call uncertain. The CDR3 loop spans 13 amino acids. The V end lost 4 bases, the J end lost 2 bases, and 8 bases lay between the germline ends. Germline lookup yields CDR1 KGHSH and CDR2 LQKENI. The CDR3 DNA reads TGTGCCAGCTCACTAGGGATACAAGAGACCCAGTACTTC. Protein sequence: CASSLGIQETQYF.

The chain combines TRBV10-3 with TRBJ2-7, with 10 bases aligning to TRBD1. The CDR3 contains 15 residues. After removal of 3 bases from V and 4 bases from J, the junction contained 6 bases not matched to a gene. The V gene's germline CDR1 is ENHRY and CDR2 SYGVKD. The DNA for the CDR3 is TGTGCCATCAGTGACAGTGGGACAGGGGAATACGAGCAGTACTTC. Protein sequence: CAISDSGTGEYEQYF.

The chain has TRBV4-1 and TRBJ2-7, with 7 bases aligning to TRBD1. Germline values: CDR1 MGHRA, CDR2 YSYEKL. Unmatched junction bases numbered 8, after V lost 3 bases and J lost 3 bases. The CDR3 contains 15 residues. CDR3 loop: CASSHQEGGSYEQYF. DNA of the CDR3: TGCGCCAGCAGCCACCAGGAAGGGGGCAGCTACGAGCAGTACTTC.

V usage is TRBV9 and J usage is TRBJ2-3; the match to TRBD1 covers 7 bases. The CDR3 totals 14 residues. After removal of 0 bases from V and 6 bases from J, the junction contained 4 bases not matched to a gene. Germline V CDR1 and CDR2: SGDLS, YYNGEE. The CDR3 protein is CASSVGQGGDTQYF. In nucleotides, the CDR3 is TGTGCCAGCAGCGTAGGACAGGGTGGCGATACGCAGTATTTT.

This chain uses TRBV6-4 with TRBJ2-2, with 10 nucleotides matching TRBD1. J lost 5 bases, V lost 4 bases, and 1 base had no gene match. CDR1 and CDR2 from the germline V gene are MRHNA and SNTAGT. The CDR3 has 14 residues. CDR3 coding DNA: TGTGCCAGCAGTGGACAGGGGGCAACCGGGGAGCTGTTTTTT. This encodes CASSGQGATGELFF.

This rearrangement joins TRBV12-5 to TRBJ1-2, with unresolved D. Between the trimmed V and J ends, which lost 3 bases and 3 bases, there was a span of 5 bases. The length of the CDR3 is 12 residues. Germline V gene lookup returns CDR1 LGHNT and CDR2 FRNRAP. This CDR3 is CASGLGHYGYTF. DNA of the CDR3: TGTGCTAGTGGTTTAGGACACTATGGCTACACCTTC. Full variable domain (remainder filled in from reference TRBV12-5 and TRBJ1-2): DARVTQTPRHKVTEMGQEVTMRCQPILGHNTVFWYRQTMMQGLELLAYFRNRAPLDDSGMPKDRFSAEMPDATLATLKIQPSEPRDSAVYFCASGLGHYGYTFGSGTRLTVV.

The sample holds one count of this clone. J is TRBJ2-4 and V is TRBV30, with D tentatively TRBD2 (5 bases). Germline CDR1 reads GTSNPN; CDR2 reads SVGIG (reference sequence). V lost 0 bases and J lost 9, with 12 bases in between. The CDR3 contains 13 residues. This CDR3 is CAWSVALASIQYF. As DNA, the CDR3 is TGTGCCTGGAGTGTGGCGCTAGCCAGCATTCAGTACTTC.

This clone was counted a single time. V is TRBV7-8 and J is TRBJ1-1; a possible D gene is TRBD1 (5 bases). The CDR3 runs 15 residues. Trimming removed 2 bases at V and 4 bases at J, with 14 bases between. Germline assignment: CDR1 SGHVS and CDR2 FQNEAQ. The CDR3 is CASSLYAGMPTEAFF. The CDR3 DNA reads as TGTGCCAGCAGCTTATATGCAGGGATGCCCACTGAAGCTTTCTTT.

J is TRBJ2-5 and V is TRBV5-1; D perhaps matches TRBD2 (5 bases). Between the trimmed V and J ends, which lost 5 bases and 5 bases, there was a span of 13 bases. The CDR3 consists of 13 residues. Germline V gene data show CDR1 as SGHRS and CDR2 as YFSETQ. The CDR3 nucleotides are TGCGCCAGCAGTACCGGGATGATGGAGACCCAGTACTTC. Protein: CASSTGMMETQYF.

The rearrangement uses TRBV9 and TRBJ1-4; D is undetermined. The V gene's germline CDR1 is SGDLS and CDR2 YYNGEE. This CDR3 is built from 15 residues. Trimming took off 3 bases at V and 5 bases at J, with 14 bases between the two ends. The CDR3 spells CASSADFGLNEKLFF. The CDR3 DNA follows: TGTGCCAGCAGCGCCGACTTCGGATTAAATGAAAAACTGTTTTTT.

The CDR3, as DNA: TGTGCCAGCAGCTTGGGCCAGGGGGCGCGGGAGCAGTACTTC. It codes for CASSLGQGAREQYF. This rearrangement joins TRBV5-6 to TRBJ2-7; 8 nucleotides line up with TRBD1. CDR1 is SGHDT, CDR2 YYEEEE, per germline. The trim removed 0 bases at V and 7 bases at J, leaving 6 bases unmatched. CDR3 size: 14 residues.

This clone appeared a single time. CDR3 sequence reads: CASSPQRNTEAFF. The CDR3 DNA is TGTGCCAGCTCACCGCAGCGGAACACTGAAGCTTTCTTT. The chain uses TRBV18 and TRBJ1-1; no firm D call. Germline assignment: CDR1 KGHSH and CDR2 LQKENI. V gave up 3 bases and J gave up 1 base, with 6 bases separating them. This CDR3 spans 13 amino acids.

This chain connects TRBV11-3 to TRBJ2-1; D may match TRBD1 or TRBD2 (5 bases each). Between the trimmed V and J ends, which lost 2 bases and 8 bases, there was a span of 10 bases. Germline CDR1 reads SGHNT; CDR2 reads YENEEA. The CDR3 spans 13 residues. The CDR3 bases are TGTGCCAGCAGCTTAACTGGGACCTATGAGCAGTTCTTC. This codes for CASSLTGTYEQFF. Full variable domain (remainder filled in from reference TRBV11-3 and TRBJ2-1): EAGVVQSPRYKIIEKKQPVAFWCNPISGHNTLYWYLQNLGQGPELLIRYENEEAVDDSQLPKDRFSAERLKGVDSTLKIQPAELGDSAVYLCASSLTGTYEQFFGPGTRLTVL.

V and J are TRBV30 and TRBJ1-1; the D gene is possibly TRBD1 (6 bases). The germline V and J ends were trimmed by 7 bases and 5 bases, with 11 bases remaining between them. The CDR3 has 11 amino acids. The germline gives CDR1 GTSNPN, CDR2 SVGIG (reference sequence). CDR3 coding DNA: TGTGCCTCCACAGGGCATACTGAAGCTTTCTTT. It codes for CASTGHTEAFF.

The chain is built from TRBV19 and TRBJ2-7, with D possibly TRBD2 on 6 matching bases. The CDR3 spans 14 residues. The V end was cut by 7 bases, the J end by 0 bases, with 13 bases between. Germline V lookup: CDR1 LNHDA, CDR2 SQIVND (reference sequence). The CDR3, as DNA: TGTGCCAGTACCTCGTCGGGAGACTCCTACGAGCAGTACTTC. Amino acid sequence: CASTSSGDSYEQYF.

This chain connects TRBV28 to TRBJ1-1; the D is unclear. The CDR3 extends over 12 amino acids. Germline CDR1 and CDR2: MDHEN and SYDVKM. V was shortened by 7 bases and J by 6 bases, with 12 bases between the two germline ends. Here the CDR3 DNA reads TGTGCCAGCAACCAAGGAGACGCTGAAGCTTTCTTT. It encodes CASNQGDAEAFF.

The chain recombines TRBV4-1 with TRBJ1-5, with a tentative D call TRBD1 (5 bases). Trimming left V 4 bases short and J 6 bases short, with 10 bases between. In germline, CDR1 is MGHRA, CDR2 YSYEKL. The CDR3 extends over 13 amino acids. The DNA of the CDR3 is TGCGCCAGCAGCCCCGGGGGTAGTCAGCCCCAGCATTTT. This codes for CASSPGGSQPQHF.

The chain employs TRBV27 and TRBJ2-7; D is uncertain. The V gene lost 6 bases and the J gene lost 3 bases, with 9 bases spanning the gap. The CDR3 has 12 residues. The germline gives CDR1 MNHEY, CDR2 SMNVEV (reference sequence). For the CDR3, the DNA is TGTGCCAGCAGCGACGGTTACTACGAGCAGTACTTC. Amino acids: CASSDGYYEQYF.

The chain has TRBV5-6 and TRBJ1-1; D is unclear. The CDR3 length is 15 residues. Germline V gives CDR1 SGHDT, CDR2 YYEEEE. V was shortened by 3 bases and J by 3 bases, with 15 bases between the two germline ends. CDR3 protein: CASSSQPRLDTEAFF. Here the CDR3 DNA reads TGTGCCAGCAGCTCACAACCGCGATTAGACACTGAAGCTTTCTTT.

The V call is TRBV28, the J call TRBJ2-7; 10 nucleotides line up with TRBD1. Losses at the gene ends were 5 bases for V and 9 bases for J; bases not matched to a gene: 4. The CDR3 consists of 12 residues. The germline V gene has CDR1 MDHEN and CDR2 SYDVKM. The CDR3 DNA sequence: TGTGCCAGCAGTCCCCGGGACAGGGGGCAGTACTTC. Its protein is CASSPRDRGQYF.